This TCR beta chain stems from a study of blood T cells in healthy people across ages. A few counts support this clonotype. The second PCR ran about 6 to 12 cycles with a sample-barcoded 5' primer and J-beta primers. The template-switch adaptor was a 5' adaptor with 12 random nucleotides. It tagged each cDNA molecule. TCRdb called the 5' RACE reads again in MiXCR, with one record for every CDR3 protein. This table has around 1.5 million distinct CDR3 sequences, 40% to 50% appearing once. Germline V gives CDR1 SGHVS, CDR2 FQNEAQ. V lost 5 bases to trimming and J lost 1 base; unmatched junction nucleotides: 12. The CDR3 contains 17 residues.

The clonotype comes from a woman younger than 35 in good health. Input material: blood. V and J are TRBV7-8 and TRBJ2-7, with 9 bases lining up with TRBD2. The CDR3 protein is CASSAGLAKGGSYEQYF. CDR3 in DNA: TGTGCCAGCAGCGCGGGACTAGCTAAAGGAGGATCCTACGAGCAGTACTTC.